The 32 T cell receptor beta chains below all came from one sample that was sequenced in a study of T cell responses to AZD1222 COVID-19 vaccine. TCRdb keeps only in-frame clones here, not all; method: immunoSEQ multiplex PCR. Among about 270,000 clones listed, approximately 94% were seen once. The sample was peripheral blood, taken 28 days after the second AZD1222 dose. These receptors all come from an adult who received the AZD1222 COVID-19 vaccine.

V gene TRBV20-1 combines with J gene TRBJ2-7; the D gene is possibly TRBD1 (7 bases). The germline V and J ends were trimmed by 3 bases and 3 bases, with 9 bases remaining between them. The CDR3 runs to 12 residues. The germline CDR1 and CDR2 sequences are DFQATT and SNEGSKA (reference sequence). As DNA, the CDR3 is TGCAGTGCTAGTCAGGGGGGCTACGAGCAGTACTTC. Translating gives CSASQGGYEQYF.

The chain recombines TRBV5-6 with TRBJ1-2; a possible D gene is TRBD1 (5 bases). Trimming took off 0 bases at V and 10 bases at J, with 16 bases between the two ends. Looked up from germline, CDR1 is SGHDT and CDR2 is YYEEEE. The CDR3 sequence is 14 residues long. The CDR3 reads CASSLAGTEVDYTF. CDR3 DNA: TGTGCCAGCAGCTTGGCCGGGACGGAGGTGGACTACACCTTC.

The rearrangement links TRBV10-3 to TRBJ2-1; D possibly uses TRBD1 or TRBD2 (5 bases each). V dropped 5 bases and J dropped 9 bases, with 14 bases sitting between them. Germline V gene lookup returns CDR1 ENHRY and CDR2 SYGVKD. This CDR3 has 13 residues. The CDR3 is CAISQVPRGEQFF. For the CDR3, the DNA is TGTGCCATCAGTCAAGTTCCGAGGGGTGAGCAGTTCTTC.

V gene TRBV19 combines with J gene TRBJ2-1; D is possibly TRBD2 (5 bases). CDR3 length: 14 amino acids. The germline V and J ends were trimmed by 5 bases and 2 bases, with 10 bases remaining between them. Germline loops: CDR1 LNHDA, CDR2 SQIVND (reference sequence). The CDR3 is CASSPRGTYNEQFF. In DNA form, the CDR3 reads TGTGCCAGTAGTCCCCGGGGTACCTACAATGAGCAGTTCTTC.

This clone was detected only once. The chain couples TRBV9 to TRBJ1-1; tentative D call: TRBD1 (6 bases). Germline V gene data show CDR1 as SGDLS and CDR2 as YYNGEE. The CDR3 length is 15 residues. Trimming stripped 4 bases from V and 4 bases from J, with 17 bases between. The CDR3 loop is CASSPRGSGTTEAFF. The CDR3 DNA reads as TGTGCCAGCAGCCCCAGGGGATCGGGTACCACTGAAGCTTTCTTT.

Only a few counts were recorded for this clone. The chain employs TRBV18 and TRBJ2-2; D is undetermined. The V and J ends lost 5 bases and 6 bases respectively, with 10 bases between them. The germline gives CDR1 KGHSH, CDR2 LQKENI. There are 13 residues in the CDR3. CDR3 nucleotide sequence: TGTGCCAGCTCAAGAGAAAGCCCCGGGGAGCTGTTTTTT. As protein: CASSRESPGELFF. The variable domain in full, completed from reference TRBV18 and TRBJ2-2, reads NAGVMQNPRHLVRRRGQEARLRCSPMKGHSHVYWYRQLPEEGLKFMVYLQKENIIDESGMPKERFSAEFPKEGPSILRIQQVVRGDSAAYFCASSRESPGELFFGEGSRLTVL.

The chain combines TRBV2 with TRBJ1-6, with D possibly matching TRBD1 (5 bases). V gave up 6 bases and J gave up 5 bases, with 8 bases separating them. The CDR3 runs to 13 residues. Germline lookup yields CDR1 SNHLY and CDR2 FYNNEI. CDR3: CASRAGNNSPLHF. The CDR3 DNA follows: TGTGCCAGCAGGGCAGGGAATAATTCACCCCTCCACTTT.

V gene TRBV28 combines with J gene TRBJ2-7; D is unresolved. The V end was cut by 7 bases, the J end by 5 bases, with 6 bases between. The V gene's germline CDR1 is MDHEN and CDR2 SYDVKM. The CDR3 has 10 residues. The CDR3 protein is CASTGHEQYF. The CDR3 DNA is TGTGCCAGCACCGGGCACGAGCAGTACTTC.

In DNA, the CDR3 is TGTGCCAGCAGCGGAAAATCCCCTGGGTCCTCCTTTAATGAAAAACTGTTTTTT. Amino acids: CASSGKSPGSSFNEKLFF. J is TRBJ1-4 and V is TRBV28, with no clear D. V lost 6 bases, J lost 4 bases, and 24 bases lay in between. This CDR3 region has 18 residues. Germline loops: CDR1 MDHEN, CDR2 SYDVKM.

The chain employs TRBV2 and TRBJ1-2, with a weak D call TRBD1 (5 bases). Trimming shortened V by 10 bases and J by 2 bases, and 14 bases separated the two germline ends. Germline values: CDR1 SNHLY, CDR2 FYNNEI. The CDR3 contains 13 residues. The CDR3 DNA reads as TGTGCCACCGCGGGGCAGGTGAACTATGGCTACACCTTC. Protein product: CATAGQVNYGYTF.

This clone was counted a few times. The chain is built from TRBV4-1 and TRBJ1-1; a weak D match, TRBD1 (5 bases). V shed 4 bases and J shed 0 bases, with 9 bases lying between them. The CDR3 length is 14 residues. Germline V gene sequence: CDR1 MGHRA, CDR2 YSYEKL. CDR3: CASSLRALNTEAFF. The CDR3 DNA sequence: TGCGCCAGCAGCCTCAGGGCCCTGAACACTGAAGCTTTCTTT.

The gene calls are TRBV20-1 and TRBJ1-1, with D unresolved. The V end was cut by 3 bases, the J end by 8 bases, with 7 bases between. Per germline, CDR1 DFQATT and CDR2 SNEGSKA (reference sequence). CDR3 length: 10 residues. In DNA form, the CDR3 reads TGCAGTGCTAGGGGTGTGGAAGCTTTCTTT. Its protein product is CSARGVEAFF.

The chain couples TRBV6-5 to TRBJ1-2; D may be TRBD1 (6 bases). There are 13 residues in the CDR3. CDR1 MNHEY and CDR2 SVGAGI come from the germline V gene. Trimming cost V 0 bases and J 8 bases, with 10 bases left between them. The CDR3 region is CASSYSGGRGYTF. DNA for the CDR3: TGTGCCAGCAGTTACTCGGGGGGGCGCGGCTACACCTTC.

CDR3 amino acids: CASSEGPLYEQYF. The CDR3 coding sequence is TGCGCCAGCAGTGAGGGCCCCCTCTACGAGCAGTACTTC. The chain joins TRBV5-1 to TRBJ2-7, with D perhaps matching TRBD2 (5 bases). The V end was cut by 5 bases, the J end by 3 bases, with 12 bases between. CDR3 size: 13 residues. Germline assignment: CDR1 SGHRS and CDR2 YFSETQ.

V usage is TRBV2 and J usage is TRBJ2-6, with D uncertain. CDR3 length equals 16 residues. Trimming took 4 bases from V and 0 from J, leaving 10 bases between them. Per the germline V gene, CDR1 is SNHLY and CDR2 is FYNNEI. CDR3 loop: CASSATVASGANVLTF. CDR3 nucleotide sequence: TGTGCCAGCAGTGCCACCGTAGCCTCTGGGGCCAACGTCCTGACTTTC.

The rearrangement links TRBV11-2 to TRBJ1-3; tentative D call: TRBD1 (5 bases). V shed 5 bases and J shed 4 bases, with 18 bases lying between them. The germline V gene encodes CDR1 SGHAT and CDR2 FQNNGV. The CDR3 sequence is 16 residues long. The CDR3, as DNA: TGTGCCAGCAGCCCCTCGGGGCTCTCGGGGGGAAACACCATATATTTT. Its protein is CASSPSGLSGGNTIYF.

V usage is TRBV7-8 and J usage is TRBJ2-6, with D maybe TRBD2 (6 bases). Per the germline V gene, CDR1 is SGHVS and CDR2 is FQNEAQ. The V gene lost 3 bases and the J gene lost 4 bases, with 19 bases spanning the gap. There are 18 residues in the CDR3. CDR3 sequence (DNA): TGTGCCAGCAGCTTTGAAAGGAGGGGCCGCACCGGGGCCAACGTCCTGACTTTC. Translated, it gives CASSFERRGRTGANVLTF.

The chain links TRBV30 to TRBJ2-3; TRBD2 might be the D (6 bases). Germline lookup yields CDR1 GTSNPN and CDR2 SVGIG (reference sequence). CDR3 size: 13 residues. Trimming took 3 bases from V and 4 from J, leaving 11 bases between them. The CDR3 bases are TGTGCCTGGAGCGGAGGGACTTCAGATACGCAGTATTTT. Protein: CAWSGGTSDTQYF.

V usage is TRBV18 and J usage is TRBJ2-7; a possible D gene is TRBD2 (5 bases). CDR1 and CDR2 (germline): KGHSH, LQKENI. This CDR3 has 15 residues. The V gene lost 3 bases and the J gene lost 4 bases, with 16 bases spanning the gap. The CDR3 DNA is TGTGCCAGCTCACCGAATGCAAACCGGGGTTACGAGCAGTACTTC. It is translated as CASSPNANRGYEQYF. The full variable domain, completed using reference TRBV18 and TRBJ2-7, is NAGVMQNPRHLVRRRGQEARLRCSPMKGHSHVYWYRQLPEEGLKFMVYLQKENIIDESGMPKERFSAEFPKEGPSILRIQQVVRGDSAAYFCASSPNANRGYEQYFGPGTRLTVT.

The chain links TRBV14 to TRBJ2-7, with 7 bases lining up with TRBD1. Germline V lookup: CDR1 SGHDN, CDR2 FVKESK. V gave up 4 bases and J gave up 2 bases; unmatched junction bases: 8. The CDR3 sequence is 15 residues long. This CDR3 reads CASSLKAGTAYEQYF. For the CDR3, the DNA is TGTGCCAGCAGCCTAAAAGCCGGGACAGCCTACGAGCAGTACTTC.

CDR3 sequence reads: CASSQPGSYEQYF. CDR3 DNA: TGCGCCAGCAGCCAACCAGGAAGCTACGAGCAGTACTTC. The chain carries TRBV4-3 and TRBJ2-7, with D uncertain. This CDR3 contains 13 residues. The V end was cut by 2 bases, the J end by 3 bases, with 8 bases between. Germline V lookup: CDR1 LGHNA, CDR2 YSLEER.

The CDR3 DNA follows: TGTGCCAGGCGCCATGATGAAGCTTTCTTT. Protein product: CARRHDEAFF. The chain is built from TRBV19 and TRBJ1-1; no definite D call. The CDR3 runs to 10 residues. Trimming took 9 bases from V and 7 from J, leaving 9 bases between them. Germline CDR1 LNHDA, CDR2 SQIVND (reference sequence).

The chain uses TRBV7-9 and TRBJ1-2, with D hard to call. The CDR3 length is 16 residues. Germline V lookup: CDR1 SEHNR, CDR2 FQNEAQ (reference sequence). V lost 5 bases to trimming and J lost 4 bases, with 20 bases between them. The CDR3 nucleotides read TGTGCCAGCAGCCGCCGCTGGCCTGGGGAGGGCTATGGCTACACCTTC. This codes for CASSRRWPGEGYGYTF.

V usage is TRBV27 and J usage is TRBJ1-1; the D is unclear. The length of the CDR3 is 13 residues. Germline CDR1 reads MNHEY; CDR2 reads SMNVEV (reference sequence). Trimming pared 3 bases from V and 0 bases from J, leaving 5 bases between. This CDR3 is CASSLEMNTEAFF. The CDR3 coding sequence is TGTGCCAGCAGTTTGGAGATGAACACTGAAGCTTTCTTT.

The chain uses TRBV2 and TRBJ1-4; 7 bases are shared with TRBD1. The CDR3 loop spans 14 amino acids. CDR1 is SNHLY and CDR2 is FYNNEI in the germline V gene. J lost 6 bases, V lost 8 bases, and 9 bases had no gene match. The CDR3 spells CASRQGSEDEKLFF. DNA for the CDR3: TGTGCCAGCCGACAGGGATCAGAAGATGAAAAACTGTTTTTT.

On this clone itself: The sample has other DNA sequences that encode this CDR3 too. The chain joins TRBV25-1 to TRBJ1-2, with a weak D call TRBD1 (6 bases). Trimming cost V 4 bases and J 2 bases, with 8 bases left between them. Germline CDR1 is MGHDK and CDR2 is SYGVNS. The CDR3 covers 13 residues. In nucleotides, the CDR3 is TGTGCCAGCAGTGTCACAGGGAACTATGGCTACACCTTC. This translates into CASSVTGNYGYTF.

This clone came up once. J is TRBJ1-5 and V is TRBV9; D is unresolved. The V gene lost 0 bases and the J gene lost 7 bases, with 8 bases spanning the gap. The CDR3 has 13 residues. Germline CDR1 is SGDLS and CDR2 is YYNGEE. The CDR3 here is CASSVGGWQPQHF. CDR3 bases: TGTGCCAGCAGCGTAGGAGGTTGGCAGCCCCAGCATTTT. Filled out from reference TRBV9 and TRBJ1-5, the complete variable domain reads DSGVTQTPKHLITATGQRVTLRCSPRSGDLSVYWYQQSLDQGLQFLIQYYNGEERAKGNILERFSAQQFPDLHSELNLSSLELGDSALYFCASSVGGWQPQHFGDGTRLSIL.

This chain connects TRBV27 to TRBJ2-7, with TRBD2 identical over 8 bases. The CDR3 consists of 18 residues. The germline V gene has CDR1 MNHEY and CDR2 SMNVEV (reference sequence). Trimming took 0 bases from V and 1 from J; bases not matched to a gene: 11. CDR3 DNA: TGTGCCAGCAGTTTATCGCTCCCACTAGCGGTTTCATCCTACGAGCAGTACTTC. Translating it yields CASSLSLPLAVSSYEQYF.

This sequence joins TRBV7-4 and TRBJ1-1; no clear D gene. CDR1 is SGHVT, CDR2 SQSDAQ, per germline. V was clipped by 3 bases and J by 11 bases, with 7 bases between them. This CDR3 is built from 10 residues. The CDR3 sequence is CASSLLVAFF. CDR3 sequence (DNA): TGTGCCAGCAGCTTGCTTGTTGCTTTCTTT.

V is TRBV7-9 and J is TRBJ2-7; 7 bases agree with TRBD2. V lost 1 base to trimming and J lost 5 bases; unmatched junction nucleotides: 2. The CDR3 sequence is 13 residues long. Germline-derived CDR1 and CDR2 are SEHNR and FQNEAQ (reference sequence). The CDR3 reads CASSLVGGDEQYF. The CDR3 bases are TGTGCCAGCAGCTTAGTTGGGGGGGACGAGCAGTACTTC.

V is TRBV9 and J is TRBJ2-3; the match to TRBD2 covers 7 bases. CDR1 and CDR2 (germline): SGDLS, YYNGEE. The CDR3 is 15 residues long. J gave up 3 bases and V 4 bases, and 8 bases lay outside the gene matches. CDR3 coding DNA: TGTGCCAGCAGCCATCAACCCGGGAGGACAGATACGCAGTATTTT. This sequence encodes CASSHQPGRTDTQYF.

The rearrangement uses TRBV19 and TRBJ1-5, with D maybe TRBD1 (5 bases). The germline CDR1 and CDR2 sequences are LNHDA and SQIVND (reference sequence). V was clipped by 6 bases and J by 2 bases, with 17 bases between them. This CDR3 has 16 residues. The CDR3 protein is CASSLGRPNGNQPQHF. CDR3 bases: TGTGCCAGTAGCCTGGGACGGCCGAATGGCAATCAGCCCCAGCATTTT. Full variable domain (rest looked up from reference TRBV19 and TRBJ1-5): DGGITQSPKYLFRKEGQNVTLSCEQNLNHDAMYWYRQDPGQGLRLIYYSQIVNDFQKGDIAEGYSVSREKKESFPLTVTSAQKNPTAFYLCASSLGRPNGNQPQHFGDGTRLSIL.